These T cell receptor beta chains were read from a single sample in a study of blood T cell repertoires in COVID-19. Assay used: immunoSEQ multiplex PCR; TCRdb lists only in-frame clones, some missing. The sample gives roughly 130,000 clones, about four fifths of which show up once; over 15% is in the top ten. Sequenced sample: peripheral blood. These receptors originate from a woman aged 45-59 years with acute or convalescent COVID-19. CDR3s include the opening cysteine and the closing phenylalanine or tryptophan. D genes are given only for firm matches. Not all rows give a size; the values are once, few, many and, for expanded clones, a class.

DNA: TGCGCCAGCAGCAGGGGGAATACCGGGGAGCTGTTTTTT
CDR3: CASSRGNTGELFF
D: NA
length: 13
V: TRBV5-1
size: NA
J: TRBJ2-2

DNA: TGTGCCACCAGTGCGGGACAGGGGTATGTTGGCTACACCTTC
CDR3: CATSAGQGYVGYTF
D: TRBD1
length: 14
V: TRBV24-1
size: NA
J: TRBJ1-2

DNA: TGTGCCAGCAGCGTGGAGGGGACCTCCTATGGCTACACCTTC
CDR3: CASSVEGTSYGYTF
D: NA
length: 14
V: TRBV9
size: NA
J: TRBJ1-2

DNA: TGTGCCAGCAGCTTGGACAGGAGGACTGAAGCTTTCTTT
CDR3: CASSLDRRTEAFF
D: TRBD1
length: 13
V: TRBV11-2
size: NA
J: TRBJ1-1

DNA: TGCGCCAGCAGCTTGGACTCTCGGGTGAACACTGAAGCTTTCTTT
CDR3: CASSLDSRVNTEAFF
D: NA
length: 15
V: TRBV5-1
size: NA
J: TRBJ1-1

DNA: TGCGCCAGCAGCTTGGCCGGGACAGGGGGCGCCGGTGAAAAACTGTTTTTT
CDR3: CASSLAGTGGAGEKLFF
D: TRBD1
length: 17
V: TRBV5-1
size: few
J: TRBJ1-4

DNA: TGTGCCAGTAGAAGCGGGGGGGCTGGCGGGGAGCTGTTTTTT
CDR3: CASRSGGAGGELFF
D: TRBD2
length: 14
V: TRBV19
size: NA
J: TRBJ2-2

DNA: TGTGCCAGCCAACGGAGGCAGGAAAATGAAAAACTGTTTTTT
CDR3: CASQRRQENEKLFF
D: NA
length: 14
V: TRBV28
size: NA
J: TRBJ1-4

DNA: TGTGCCAGCCAGGTTGCGCCTACGAACACCGGGGAGCTGTTTTTT
CDR3: CASQVAPTNTGELFF
D: NA
length: 15
V: TRBV6-5
size: NA
J: TRBJ2-2

DNA: TGTGCCAGCAGTGCCGACAGGGGGGCTAACTATGGCTACACCTTC
CDR3: CASSADRGANYGYTF
D: TRBD1
length: 15
V: TRBV2
size: NA
J: TRBJ1-2

DNA: TGCGCCAGCAGTGTGCTTAGGGGCGATACGCAGTATTTT
CDR3: CASSVLRGDTQYF
D: NA
length: 13
V: TRBV10-1
size: NA
J: TRBJ2-3

DNA: TGTGCCAGCAGTCCCCAGGGGGGCAATGAGCAGTTCTTC
CDR3: CASSPQGGNEQFF
D: NA
length: 13
V: TRBV6-6
size: NA
J: TRBJ2-1

DNA: TGTGCCAGCAGTTTAAAGGGGAAGAATGAGCAGTTCTTC
CDR3: CASSLKGKNEQFF
D: NA
length: 13
V: TRBV12-3/TRBV12-4
size: few
J: TRBJ2-1

DNA: TGTGCCAGCAGACCTATGGGAGGCACAGATACGCAGTATTTT
CDR3: CASRPMGGTDTQYF
D: NA
length: 14
V: TRBV28
size: NA
J: TRBJ2-3

DNA: TGCGCCAGCAGCCCTGACCTGACAGGGCCCGGCTACACCTTC
CDR3: CASSPDLTGPGYTF
D: TRBD1
length: 14
V: TRBV5-1
size: NA
J: TRBJ1-2

DNA: TGTGCCAGCAGCTTGACACAGACCTATGGCTACACCTTC
CDR3: CASSLTQTYGYTF
D: NA
length: 13
V: TRBV5-4
size: NA
J: TRBJ1-2

DNA: TGTGCCAGCACATCGGACAGGGCTGGGTCACCCCTCCACTTT
CDR3: CASTSDRAGSPLHF
D: TRBD1
length: 14
V: TRBV9
size: NA
J: TRBJ1-6

DNA: TGTGCCAGCAGCCCCGGGACAGGGGTCGAGCAGTACTTC
CDR3: CASSPGTGVEQYF
D: TRBD1
length: 13
V: TRBV11-2
size: once
J: TRBJ2-7

DNA: TGCGCCAGCAGAAACCCGGAGGGGTCTGGAAACACCATATATTTT
CDR3: CASRNPEGSGNTIYF
D: NA
length: 15
V: TRBV5-1
size: NA
J: TRBJ1-3

DNA: TGTGCCAGCAGCGTAGATGACAGTTTAAACACCATATATTTT
CDR3: CASSVDDSLNTIYF
D: NA
length: 14
V: TRBV9
size: NA
J: TRBJ1-3

DNA: TGCGCCAGCAGCTTGGTGGGGAGCTCTGGAAACACCATATATTTT
CDR3: CASSLVGSSGNTIYF
D: NA
length: 15
V: TRBV5-1
size: NA
J: TRBJ1-3

DNA: TGCGCCAGCAGCAGGACAGGGGGAGTCTACGAGCAGTACTTC
CDR3: CASSRTGGVYEQYF
D: TRBD1
length: 14
V: TRBV5-1
size: NA
J: TRBJ2-7

DNA: TGCGCCAGCAGCCAAGCAGGACAGACCTACGAGCAGTACTTC
CDR3: CASSQAGQTYEQYF
D: NA
length: 14
V: TRBV4-1
size: NA
J: TRBJ2-7

DNA: TGTGCCAGCATGTACAGGGGGCTGGGTCAGCCCCAGCATTTT
CDR3: CASMYRGLGQPQHF
D: TRBD1
length: 14
V: TRBV28
size: NA
J: TRBJ1-5

DNA: TGTGCCAGCAGTTTGATCGTGACAGGGAAGACTGAAGCTTTCTTT
CDR3: CASSLIVTGKTEAFF
D: TRBD1
length: 15
V: TRBV27
size: NA
J: TRBJ1-1

DNA: TGTGCCAGCAGCACCCGTGCGGTCTATGAAAAACTGTTTTTT
CDR3: CASSTRAVYEKLFF
D: NA
length: 14
V: TRBV6-5
size: NA
J: TRBJ1-4

DNA: TGTGCCAGCTTAAGGAGGGGGGGGAACACCGGGGAGCTGTTTTTT
CDR3: CASLRRGGNTGELFF
D: NA
length: 15
V: TRBV6-1
size: NA
J: TRBJ2-2

DNA: TGTGCCAGCAGCTCTATGGGGGCGCGAAGTCAGCCCCAGCATTTT
CDR3: CASSSMGARSQPQHF
D: NA
length: 15
V: TRBV5-8
size: NA
J: TRBJ1-5

DNA: TGCGCCAGCAGTTCAGGGAACACTGAAGCTTTCTTT
CDR3: CASSSGNTEAFF
D: NA
length: 12
V: TRBV10-2
size: NA
J: TRBJ1-1

DNA: TGTGCCAGTAGTAAAAATAGCGGGGCCTTCACAGATACGCAGTATTTT
CDR3: CASSKNSGAFTDTQYF
D: TRBD2
length: 16
V: TRBV19
size: once
J: TRBJ2-3

DNA: TGCGCCAGCGAAAGATCAGGGATTTTAACTGAAGCTTTCTTT
CDR3: CASERSGILTEAFF
D: NA
length: 14
V: TRBV10-2
size: NA
J: TRBJ1-1

DNA: TGTGCCAGCAGACGACTAGCGGGGGGCCTAGAAAAAGAGACCCAGTACTTC
CDR3: CASRRLAGGLEKETQYF
D: TRBD2
length: 17
V: TRBV28
size: once
J: TRBJ2-5

DNA: TGTGCCAGTAAGGACAGCCTGAACACTGAAGCTTTCTTT
CDR3: CASKDSLNTEAFF
D: NA
length: 13
V: TRBV6-5
size: NA
J: TRBJ1-1

DNA: TGTGCCAGCACCACGGTGCGTGTTGCCCTCTATGGCTACACCTTC
CDR3: CASTTVRVALYGYTF
D: NA
length: 15
V: TRBV2
size: NA
J: TRBJ1-2

DNA: TGTGCCATCAGTGGGACAGGGGGTACTGAAGCTTTCTTT
CDR3: CAISGTGGTEAFF
D: TRBD1
length: 13
V: TRBV10-3
size: NA
J: TRBJ1-1

DNA: TGCAGTGCTAGGGCGGGGTATGGCTACACCTTC
CDR3: CSARAGYGYTF
D: NA
length: 11
V: TRBV20-1
size: NA
J: TRBJ1-2

DNA: TGTGCCAGCAGTTACTCGTGGACTAGCGCCGGGGAGCTGTTTTTT
CDR3: CASSYSWTSAGELFF
D: TRBD2
length: 15
V: TRBV6-5
size: few
J: TRBJ2-2

DNA: TGTGCCAGCAGCCAAGATCTTTACGGGAGCTCCTACGAGCAGTACTTC
CDR3: CASSQDLYGSSYEQYF
D: NA
length: 16
V: TRBV3-1/TRBV3-2
size: NA
J: TRBJ2-7

DNA: TGTGCCAGCAGTGAGAGGAGGAGCTCTGGAAACACCATATATTTT
CDR3: CASSERRSSGNTIYF
D: NA
length: 15
V: TRBV6-1
size: NA
J: TRBJ1-3